This T cell receptor beta chain was sequenced during a study of regulatory T cells in long-lasting Graves disease. Study-level results: With a few thousand shared public clonotypes, persistent patients exceeded new patients, who shared more than 750. TCR diversity was lower in persistent Graves' patients than in newly diagnosed ones. TRBV28, TRBJ1-2 and TRBJ2-5 were favored in persistent disease.

This clonotype was counted many times. What it binds is unknown. The time point: persistent/refractory GD, antithyroid drugs over 5 years with positive TRAb. From PBMCs, RNA was extracted and then used to make the TCR library. Xi'an, China, was home to the endocrinology department that provided patients. Per the germline V gene, CDR1 is SNHLY and CDR2 is FYNNEI. This CDR3 spans 14 amino acids. The ends were cut back, 7 bases at V and 5 bases at J, with 17 bases in the middle. With iRepertoire HTBI primers and Arm-PCR of CDR3 regions, TCR beta libraries were built. TCRdb processed the multiplex PCR reads anew with MiXCR; each CDR3 protein has one entry. This table holds hundreds of thousands of distinct CDR3 sequences, roughly 23% found once.

The rearrangement links TRBV2 to TRBJ1-2; D perhaps matches TRBD1 (6 bases). The clonotype comes from a female donor with Graves disease. Sequencing was performed on peripheral blood mononuclear cells (PBMCs), taken when the disease was refractory, from a patient treated with antithyroid drugs. The CDR3 DNA reads TGTGCCAGCACCCCGATACAGGGCCGTTATGGCTACACCTTC. Amino acids: CASTPIQGRYGYTF.